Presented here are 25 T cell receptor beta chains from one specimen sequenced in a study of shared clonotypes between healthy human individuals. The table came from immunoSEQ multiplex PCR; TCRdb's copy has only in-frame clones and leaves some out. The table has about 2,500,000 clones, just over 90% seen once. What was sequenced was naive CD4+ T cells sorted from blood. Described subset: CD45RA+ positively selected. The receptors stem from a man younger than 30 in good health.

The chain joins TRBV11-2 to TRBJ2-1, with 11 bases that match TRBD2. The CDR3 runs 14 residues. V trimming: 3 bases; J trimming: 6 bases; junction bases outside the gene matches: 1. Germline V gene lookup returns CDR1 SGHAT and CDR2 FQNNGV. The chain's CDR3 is CASSFLAGGNEQFF. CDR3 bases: TGTGCCAGCAGCTTCCTAGCGGGAGGCAATGAGCAGTTCTTC. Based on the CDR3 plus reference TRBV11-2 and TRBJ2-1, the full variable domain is EAGVAQSPRYKIIEKRQSVAFWCNPISGHATLYWYQQILGQGPKLLIQFQNNGVVDDSQLPKDRFSAERLKGVDSTLKIQPAKLEDSAVYLCASSFLAGGNEQFFGPGTRLTVL.

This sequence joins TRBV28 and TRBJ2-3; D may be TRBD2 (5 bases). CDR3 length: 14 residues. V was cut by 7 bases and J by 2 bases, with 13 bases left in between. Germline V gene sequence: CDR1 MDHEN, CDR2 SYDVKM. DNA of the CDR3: TGTGCCAGCAAAGAGGACTTGGACACAGATACGCAGTATTTT. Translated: CASKEDLDTDTQYF.

CDR3 sequence reads: CASRGDTRTGELFF. As DNA, the CDR3 is TGTGCCAGCAGGGGGGACACACGCACCGGGGAGCTGTTTTTT. The V call is TRBV2, the J call TRBJ2-2; a weak D match, TRBD1 (6 bases). Trimming stripped 6 bases from V and 4 bases from J, with 12 bases between. The CDR3 is made up of 14 amino acids. Germline V gives CDR1 SNHLY, CDR2 FYNNEI.

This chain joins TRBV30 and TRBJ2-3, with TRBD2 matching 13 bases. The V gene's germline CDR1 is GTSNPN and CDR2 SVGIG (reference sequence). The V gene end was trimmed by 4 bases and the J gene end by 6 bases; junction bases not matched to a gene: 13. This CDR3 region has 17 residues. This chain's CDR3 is CAWTPRRLAGGGDTQYF. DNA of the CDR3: TGTGCCTGGACTCCCCGCCGACTAGCGGGGGGCGGTGATACGCAGTATTTT.

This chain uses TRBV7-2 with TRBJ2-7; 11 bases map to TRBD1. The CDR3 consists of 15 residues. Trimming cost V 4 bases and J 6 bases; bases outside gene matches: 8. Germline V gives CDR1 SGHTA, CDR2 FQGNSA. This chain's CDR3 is CASSSSGTGGGEQYF. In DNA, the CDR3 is TGTGCCAGCAGCTCCTCCGGGACAGGGGGTGGCGAGCAGTACTTC.

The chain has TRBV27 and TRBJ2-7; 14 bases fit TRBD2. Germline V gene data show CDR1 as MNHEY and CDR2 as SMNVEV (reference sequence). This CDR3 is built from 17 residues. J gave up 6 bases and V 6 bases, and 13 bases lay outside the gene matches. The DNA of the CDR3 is TGTGCCAGCAGCCCGGGGACTAGCGGGAGAGCACCAGGCGAGCAGTACTTC. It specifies CASSPGTSGRAPGEQYF.

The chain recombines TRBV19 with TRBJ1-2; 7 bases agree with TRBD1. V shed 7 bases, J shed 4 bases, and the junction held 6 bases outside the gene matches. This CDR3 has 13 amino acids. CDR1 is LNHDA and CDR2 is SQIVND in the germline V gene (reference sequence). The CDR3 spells CASTTGFLYGYTF. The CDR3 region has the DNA TGTGCCAGTACGACAGGGTTCCTCTATGGCTACACCTTC.

The CDR3 loop reads CSVAAFGREQYF. CDR3 DNA: TGCAGCGTCGCCGCCTTCGGCCGGGAGCAGTACTTC. V gene TRBV29-1 combines with J gene TRBJ2-7; D gene unclear. The V end was cut by 6 bases, the J end by 7 bases, with 16 bases between. The germline V gene has CDR1 SQVTM and CDR2 ANQGSEA. This CDR3 is 12 amino acids long.

The CDR3 loop reads CASSSLQGEQYF. Written as DNA, the CDR3 is TGTGCCAGCAGTTCTCTCCAAGGTGAGCAGTACTTC. The rearrangement uses TRBV27 and TRBJ2-7; D call uncertain. V gave up 4 bases and J gave up 7 bases, with 11 bases separating them. The germline V gene encodes CDR1 MNHEY and CDR2 SMNVEV (reference sequence). CDR3 length equals 12 residues.

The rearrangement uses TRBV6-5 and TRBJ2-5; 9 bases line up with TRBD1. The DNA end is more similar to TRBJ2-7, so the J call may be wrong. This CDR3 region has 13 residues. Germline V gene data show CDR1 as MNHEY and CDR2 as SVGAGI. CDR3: CASRKDRGYEQYF. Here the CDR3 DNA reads TGTGCCAGCAGGAAGGACAGGGGCTACGAGCAGTACTTC.

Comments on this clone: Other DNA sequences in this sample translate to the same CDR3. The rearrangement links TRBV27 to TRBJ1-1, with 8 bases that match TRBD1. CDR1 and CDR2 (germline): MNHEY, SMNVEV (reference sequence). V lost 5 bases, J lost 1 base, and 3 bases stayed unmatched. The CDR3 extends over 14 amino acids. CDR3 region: CASSRTGQNTEAFF. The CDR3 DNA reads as TGTGCCAGCAGTAGGACAGGGCAGAACACTGAAGCTTTCTTT.

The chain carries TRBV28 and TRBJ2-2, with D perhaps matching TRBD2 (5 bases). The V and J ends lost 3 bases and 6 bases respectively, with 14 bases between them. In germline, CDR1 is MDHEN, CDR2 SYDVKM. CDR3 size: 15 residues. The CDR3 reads CASSFIGERAGELFF. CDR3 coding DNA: TGTGCCAGCAGTTTCATCGGAGAGAGGGCCGGGGAGCTGTTTTTT.

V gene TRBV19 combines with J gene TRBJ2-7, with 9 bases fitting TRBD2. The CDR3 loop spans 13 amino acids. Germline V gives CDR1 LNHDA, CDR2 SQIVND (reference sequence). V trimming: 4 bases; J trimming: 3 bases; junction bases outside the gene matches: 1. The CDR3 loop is CASSRLADYEQYF. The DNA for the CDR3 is TGTGCCAGTAGTAGACTAGCGGACTACGAGCAGTACTTC.

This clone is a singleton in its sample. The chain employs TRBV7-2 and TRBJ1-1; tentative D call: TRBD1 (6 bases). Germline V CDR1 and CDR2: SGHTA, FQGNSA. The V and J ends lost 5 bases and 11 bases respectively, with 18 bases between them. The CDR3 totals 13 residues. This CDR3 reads CASSTAGGLGAFF. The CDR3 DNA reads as TGTGCCAGCAGCACGGCGGGGGGCCTGGGGGCTTTCTTT.

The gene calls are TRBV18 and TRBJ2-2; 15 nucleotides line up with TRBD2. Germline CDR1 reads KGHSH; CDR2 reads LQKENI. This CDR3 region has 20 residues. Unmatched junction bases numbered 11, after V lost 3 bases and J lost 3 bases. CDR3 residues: CASSPLPGLAGGLDTGELFF. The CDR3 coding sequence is TGTGCCAGCTCACCGCTTCCGGGACTAGCGGGAGGACTGGACACCGGGGAGCTGTTTTTT.

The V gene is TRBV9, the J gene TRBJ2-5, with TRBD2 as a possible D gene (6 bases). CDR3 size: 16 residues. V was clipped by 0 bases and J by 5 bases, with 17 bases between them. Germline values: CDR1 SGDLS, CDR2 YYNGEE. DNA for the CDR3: TGTGCCAGCAGCGTAGCGGGAGAAGGAGTGCGGGAGACCCAGTACTTC. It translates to CASSVAGEGVRETQYF.

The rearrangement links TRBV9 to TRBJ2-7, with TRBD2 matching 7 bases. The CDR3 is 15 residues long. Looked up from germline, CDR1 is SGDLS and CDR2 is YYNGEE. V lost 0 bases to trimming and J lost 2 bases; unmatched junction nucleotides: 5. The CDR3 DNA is TGTGCCAGCAGCGTAGGGAGCGGGGTGACCTACGAGCAGTACTTC. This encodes CASSVGSGVTYEQYF.

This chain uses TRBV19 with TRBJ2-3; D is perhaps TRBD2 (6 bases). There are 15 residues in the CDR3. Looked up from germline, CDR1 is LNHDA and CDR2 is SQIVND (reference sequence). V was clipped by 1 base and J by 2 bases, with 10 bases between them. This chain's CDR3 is CASSIGRGATDTQYF. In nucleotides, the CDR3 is TGTGCCAGTAGTATAGGGCGGGGTGCCACAGATACGCAGTATTTT.

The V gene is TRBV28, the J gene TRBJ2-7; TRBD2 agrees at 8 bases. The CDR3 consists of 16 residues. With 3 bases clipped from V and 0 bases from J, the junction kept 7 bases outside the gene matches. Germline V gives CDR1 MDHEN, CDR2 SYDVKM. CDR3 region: CASSFGGGTLSYEQYF. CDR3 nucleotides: TGTGCCAGCAGTTTTGGCGGGGGGACCCTCTCCTACGAGCAGTACTTC.

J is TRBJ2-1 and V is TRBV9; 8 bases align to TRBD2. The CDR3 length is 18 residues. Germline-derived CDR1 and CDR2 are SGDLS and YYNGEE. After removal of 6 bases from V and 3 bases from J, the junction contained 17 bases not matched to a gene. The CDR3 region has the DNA TGTGCCAGCACCATGGGGGCCCCAACTAGCGGCCGCTACAATGAGCAGTTCTTC. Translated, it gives CASTMGAPTSGRYNEQFF.

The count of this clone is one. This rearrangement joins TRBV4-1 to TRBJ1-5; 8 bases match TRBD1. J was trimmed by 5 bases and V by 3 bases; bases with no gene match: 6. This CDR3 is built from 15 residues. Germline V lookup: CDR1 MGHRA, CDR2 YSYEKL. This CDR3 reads CASSQTDRGYQPQHF. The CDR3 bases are TGCGCCAGCAGCCAGACAGACAGGGGTTATCAGCCCCAGCATTTT.

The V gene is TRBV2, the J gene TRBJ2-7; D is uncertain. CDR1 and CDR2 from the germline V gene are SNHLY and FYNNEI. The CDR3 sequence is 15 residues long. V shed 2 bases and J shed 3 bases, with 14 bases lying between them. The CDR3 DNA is TGTGCCAGCAGTGAAATGGTAGTATTGGGCTACGAGCAGTACTTC. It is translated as CASSEMVVLGYEQYF.

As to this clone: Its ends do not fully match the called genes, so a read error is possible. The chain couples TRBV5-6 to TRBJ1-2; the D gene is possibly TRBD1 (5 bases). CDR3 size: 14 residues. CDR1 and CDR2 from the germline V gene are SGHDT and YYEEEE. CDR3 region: CASSPHLTELTPFF. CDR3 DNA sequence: TGTGCCAGCAGCCCTCACCTGACAGAATTAACACCGTTCTTC.

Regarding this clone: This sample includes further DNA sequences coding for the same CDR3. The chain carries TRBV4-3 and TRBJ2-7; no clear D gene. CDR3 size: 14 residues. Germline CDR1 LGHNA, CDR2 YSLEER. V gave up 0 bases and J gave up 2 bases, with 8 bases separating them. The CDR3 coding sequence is TGCGCCAGCAGCCAAGATTTGGCCGCCTACGAGCAGTACTTC. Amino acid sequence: CASSQDLAAYEQYF.

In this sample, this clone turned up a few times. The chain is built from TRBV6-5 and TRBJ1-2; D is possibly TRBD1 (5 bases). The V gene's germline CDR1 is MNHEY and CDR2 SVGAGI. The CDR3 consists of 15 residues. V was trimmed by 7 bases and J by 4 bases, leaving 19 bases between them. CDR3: CASTLAQGATYGYTF. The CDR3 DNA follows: TGTGCCAGCACCCTCGCCCAGGGTGCGACCTATGGCTACACCTTC.